This TCR beta chain was retrieved from a study of cytomegalovirus exposure and HLA in healthy donors. TCRdb keeps only in-frame clones here, not all; method: immunoSEQ multiplex PCR. Here the sample spans 60,000 to 80,000 clones, 85% being singletons. The germline CDR1 and CDR2 sequences are SGDLS and YYNGEE. Trimming pared 4 bases from V and 1 base from J, leaving 14 bases between. The CDR3 is made up of 15 amino acids. The chain combines TRBV9 with TRBJ1-1; the D is unclear. Sequenced input: PBMCs. This TCR derives from a young man in good health and CMV-seronegative. This chain's CDR3 is CASSPTPQPNTEAFF. The CDR3 bases are TGTGCCAGCAGCCCTACCCCACAGCCGAACACTGAAGCTTTCTTT.